This T cell receptor beta chain was sequenced for a study of neurological immune-mediated disorders. TCRdb redid the calling of the 5' RACE reads with MiXCR, one entry per CDR3 protein. Of some 83,000 distinct CDR3 sequences in the sample, around 2.6% were seen once. This clonotype was detected ten times or more. CDR1 DFQATT and CDR2 SNEGSKA come from the germline V gene (reference sequence). The CDR3 is 13 residues long. Trimming left V 0 bases short and J 4 bases short, with 9 bases between. The chain combines TRBV20-1 with TRBJ2-5; weak D call: TRBD2 (5 bases). The TCR originated in a woman aged 30 to 39 with multiple sclerosis. The sequencing input was PBMCs. CDR3 in amino acids: CSARDQSGETQYF. The CDR3 bases are TGCAGTGCTAGAGATCAAAGCGGAGAGACCCAGTACTTC.